This T cell receptor beta chain was recovered during a study of PD-1 blockade in classical Hodgkin lymphoma. Noted time point: cycle 4 day 1 (C4D1), after about 6 weeks of nivolumab. Each and every patient relapsed after autologous stem cell transplantation, and patients got differing brentuximab vedotin exposure. Investigators isolated CD4+ T cells from thawed PBMCs through magnetic negative selection. Assay: immunoSEQ multiplex PCR; the TCRdb copy retains only in-frame clones and omits some. The repertoire has 18,000 or so clones, about 68% of them found once; the top ten carry approximately 2.1%. On this clone itself: Antigen: not known.

Regarding the study as a whole: Diversity similar to that of newly diagnosed patients was seen at baseline in complete responders.

CDR3 length equals 16 residues. The V gene's germline CDR1 is GTSNPN and CDR2 SVGIG (reference sequence). The germline V and J ends were trimmed by 2 bases and 0 bases, with 16 bases remaining between them. The material was CD4+ T cells from blood, obtained before the fourth cycle of nivolumab. This receptor was identified in a human donor with classical Hodgkin lymphoma. V and J are TRBV30 and TRBJ1-1; D call uncertain. CDR3 sequence reads: CAWSPPVWTLNTEAFF. The DNA of the CDR3 is TGTGCCTGGAGTCCACCCGTGTGGACGTTGAACACTGAAGCTTTCTTT. The variable domain in full, completed from reference TRBV30 and TRBJ1-1, reads SQTIHQWPATLVQPVGSPLSLECTVEGTSNPNLYWYRQAAGRGLQLLFYSVGIGQISSEVPQNLSASRPQDRQFILSSKKLLLSDSGFYLCAWSPPVWTLNTEAFFGQGTRLTVV.